This entry concerns a single TCR beta chain. V was trimmed by 0 bases and J by 10 bases, leaving 20 bases between them. CDR3 length: 16 amino acids. CDR1 is SGHDT, CDR2 YYEEEE, per germline. This specimen belongs to a study of shared clonotypes between healthy human individuals. The method was immunoSEQ multiplex PCR; TCRdb's version includes in-frame clones alone and lacks a portion of them. The table includes 2 million or so clones, 95% detected once. V usage is TRBV5-6 and J usage is TRBJ2-1; D perhaps matches TRBD1 (6 bases). The sample was naive CD4+ T cells sorted from blood. The subset: CD45RA+ positively selected. The source of this sequence is a young man in good health. The CDR3 region has the DNA TGTGCCAGCAGCTTGGGTTTACCGAGGGGGTTTTACGAGCAGTTCTTC. Its protein is CASSLGLPRGFYEQFF.